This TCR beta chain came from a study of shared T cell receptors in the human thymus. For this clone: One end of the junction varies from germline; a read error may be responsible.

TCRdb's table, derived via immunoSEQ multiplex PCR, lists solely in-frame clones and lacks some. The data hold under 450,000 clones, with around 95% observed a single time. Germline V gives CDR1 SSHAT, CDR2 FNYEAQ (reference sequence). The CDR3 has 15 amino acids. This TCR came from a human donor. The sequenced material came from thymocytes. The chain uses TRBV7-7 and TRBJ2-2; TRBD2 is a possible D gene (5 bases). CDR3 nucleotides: TGTGCTAGCAGCTCGGGATCCCCCGTCACCGGGGAGCTGTTTTTT. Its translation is CASSSGSPVTGELFF.